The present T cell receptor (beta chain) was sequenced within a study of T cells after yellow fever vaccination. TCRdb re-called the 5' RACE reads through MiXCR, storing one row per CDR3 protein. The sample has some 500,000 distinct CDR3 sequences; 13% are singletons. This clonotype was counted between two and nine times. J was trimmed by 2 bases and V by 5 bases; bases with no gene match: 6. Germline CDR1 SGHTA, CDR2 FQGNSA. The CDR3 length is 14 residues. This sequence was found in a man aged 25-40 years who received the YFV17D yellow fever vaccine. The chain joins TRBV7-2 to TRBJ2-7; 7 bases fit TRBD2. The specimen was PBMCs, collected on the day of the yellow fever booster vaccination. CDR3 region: CASSPPAGAYEQYF. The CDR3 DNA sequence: TGTGCCAGCAGCCCCCCGGCGGGAGCCTACGAGCAGTACTTC.